This TCR beta chain was documented in a study of PD-1 blockade in mismatch repair-deficient tumors. Overall study context: Patients had over 10 mismatch repair-deficient cancer types, all previously treated and progressing. Study conclusions and caveats: Tumor-resident clones, often undetectable pretreatment in blood, expanded then contracted after pembrolizumab.

Every patient had mismatch repair deficiency by PCR or immunohistochemistry. TCR sequencing covered three patients who responded to pembrolizumab. This clone was seen more than once but under ten times. Its antigen remains unidentified. Using immunoSEQ multiplex PCR, the repertoire was profiled, and TCRdb retains in-frame clones only, with some absent. The data show tens of thousands of clones, about 83% seen once. Trimming cost V 3 bases and J 4 bases, with 12 bases left between them. From germline, CDR1 is LNHDA and CDR2 SQIVND (reference sequence). CDR3 length: 14 residues. Sequences were derived from peripheral blood, sampled 2 weeks after starting pembrolizumab. V and J are TRBV19 and TRBJ2-5, with D perhaps TRBD1 (5 bases). The clonotype was recovered from an adult with mismatch repair-deficient cancer. This chain's CDR3 is CASSMGQAPETQYF. CDR3 nucleotide sequence: TGTGCCAGTAGTATGGGGCAGGCCCCAGAGACCCAGTACTTC. The full variable domain, rest sourced from reference TRBV19 and TRBJ2-5, is DGGITQSPKYLFRKEGQNVTLSCEQNLNHDAMYWYRQDPGQGLRLIYYSQIVNDFQKGDIAEGYSVSREKKESFPLTVTSAQKNPTAFYLCASSMGQAPETQYFGPGTRLLVL.